The 13 T cell receptor beta chains presented below share a single source sample, sequenced in a study of blood T cell repertoires in COVID-19. Clones were sequenced by immunoSEQ multiplex PCR, and TCRdb holds only the in-frame ones, with some missing. The table lists some 72,000 clones, roughly 89% of them singletons. Sequenced input: peripheral blood. Source of these receptors: a man between 45 and 60 years old with active COVID-19.

The V and J genes are TRBV5-6 and TRBJ2-2, with TRBD1 as a possible D gene (6 bases). The CDR3 covers 15 residues. V gave up 2 bases and J gave up 4 bases, with 12 bases separating them. Germline assignment: CDR1 SGHDT and CDR2 YYEEEE. The CDR3 nucleotides are TGTGCCAGCAGCTTCTACAGGGTAGGCACCGGGGAGCTGTTTTTT. Translating gives CASSFYRVGTGELFF.

This chain joins TRBV12-3 or TRBV12-4 and TRBJ2-3; 10 bases align to TRBD2. The CDR3 covers 13 residues. V lost 6 bases to trimming and J lost 6 bases; unmatched junction nucleotides: 3. This CDR3 is CASSELAGDTQYF. CDR3 bases: TGTGCCAGCAGCGAACTAGCGGGGGATACGCAGTATTTT.

This clone was observed a single time. The gene calls are TRBV10-3 and TRBJ2-2, with D hard to call. In germline, CDR1 is ENHRY, CDR2 SYGVKD. Trimming shortened V by 10 bases and J by 7 bases, and 16 bases separated the two germline ends. The CDR3 is made up of 13 amino acids. CDR3 bases: TGTGCCACCTCAATTGACGGGTACGGGGAGCTGTTTTTT. Encoded protein: CATSIDGYGELFF.

The V call is TRBV5-5, the J call TRBJ1-1; a weak D match, TRBD1 (5 bases). The CDR3 consists of 14 residues. Germline V CDR1 and CDR2: SGHKS, YYEKEE (reference sequence). Trimming removed 0 bases at V and 1 base at J, with 7 bases between. For the CDR3, the DNA is TGTGCCAGCAGCTTGGGCGGGGGGAACACTGAAGCTTTCTTT. Amino acid sequence: CASSLGGGNTEAFF.

The V and J genes are TRBV29-1 and TRBJ2-3; a weak D match, TRBD2 (6 bases). Per the germline V gene, CDR1 is SQVTM and CDR2 is ANQGSEA. With 6 bases removed from V and 3 bases from J, the gap between germline ends came to 25 bases. There are 17 residues in the CDR3. The CDR3 loop reads CSVSPSREQRKTDTQYF. The CDR3 coding sequence is TGCAGCGTCTCGCCATCACGGGAGCAGAGGAAGACAGATACGCAGTATTTT.

The chain uses TRBV19 and TRBJ2-1; 9 bases line up with TRBD2. CDR1 LNHDA and CDR2 SQIVND come from the germline V gene (reference sequence). The CDR3 is 18 amino acids. Trimming took 1 base from V and 4 from J; bases not matched to a gene: 11. The CDR3 bases are TGTGCCAGTAGTATAGTTGGTAGCGGGAGCCTAAGTTACAATGAGCAGTTCTTC. Translating gives CASSIVGSGSLSYNEQFF.

The chain joins TRBV10-3 to TRBJ2-7; D unclear. V was pared by 6 bases and J by 1 base, with 10 bases between. Germline loops: CDR1 ENHRY, CDR2 SYGVKD. This CDR3 is built from 13 residues. The CDR3 spells CAIRPGRSYEQYF. The DNA of the CDR3 is TGTGCCATCAGGCCCGGTCGTTCCTACGAGCAGTACTTC.

The chain is built from TRBV15 and TRBJ1-5, with 8 bases matching TRBD1. Germline V lookup: CDR1 LNHNV, CDR2 YYDKDF (reference sequence). V was pared by 3 bases and J by 7 bases, with 8 bases of the junction left unmatched. This CDR3 contains 15 residues. The DNA for the CDR3 is TGTGCCACCAGCAGGGGGACAGGACTCAGCCAGCCCCAGCATTTT. Its translation: CATSRGTGLSQPQHF. Supplemented by reference TRBV15 and TRBJ1-5, the full variable domain reads DAMVIQNPRYQVTQFGKPVTLSCSQTLNHNVMYWYQQKSSQAPKLLFHYYDKDFNNEADTPDNFQSRRPNTSFCFLDIRSPGLGDTAMYLCATSRGTGLSQPQHFGDGTRLSIL.

This clone appeared a few times. This chain connects TRBV6-5 to TRBJ1-3; D might be TRBD1 (6 bases). Trimming cost V 5 bases and J 0 bases, with 11 bases left between them. Germline V CDR1 and CDR2: MNHEY, SVGAGI. The CDR3 spans 15 residues. CDR3 sequence reads: CASSHLGGSGNTIYF. The CDR3 DNA follows: TGTGCCAGCAGTCACCTAGGGGGCTCTGGAAACACCATATATTTT.

The V and J genes are TRBV25-1 and TRBJ2-1; 7 bases are shared with TRBD1. The CDR3 has 14 residues. The trim removed 6 bases at V and 3 bases at J, leaving 5 bases unmatched. Germline assignment: CDR1 MGHDK and CDR2 SYGVNS. CDR3 DNA: TGTGCCAGCAGCCAAGGACAGGACTACAATGAGCAGTTCTTC. Protein sequence: CASSQGQDYNEQFF. The variable domain in full, with the rest retrieved from reference TRBV25-1 and TRBJ2-1, is EADIYQTPRYLVIGTGKKITLECSQTMGHDKMYWYQQDPGMELHLIHYSYGVNSTEKGDLSSESTVSRIRTEHFPLTLESARPSHTSQYLCASSQGQDYNEQFFGPGTRLTVL.

The V call is TRBV3-1 (or the pseudogene TRBV3-2), the J call TRBJ1-3; D unresolved. The CDR3 has 11 amino acids. Trimming pared 1 base from V and 7 bases from J, leaving 2 bases between. CDR1 and CDR2 (germline): LGHDT, YNNKEL (reference sequence). CDR3 sequence (DNA): TGTGCCAGCAGCCAAGCGAACACCATATATTTT. As protein: CASSQANTIYF.

The chain is built from TRBV11-3 and TRBJ2-7, with D perhaps TRBD1 (5 bases). CDR3 size: 14 residues. Trimming left V 2 bases short and J 2 bases short, with 10 bases between. Looked up from germline, CDR1 is SGHNT and CDR2 is YENEEA. The DNA of the CDR3 is TGTGCCAGCAGCTTACTTCAGGGTCCCTACGAGCAGTACTTC. It translates to CASSLLQGPYEQYF.

This chain links TRBV4-3 with TRBJ2-1, with D tentatively TRBD2 (5 bases). This CDR3 comprises 13 residues. V was pared by 1 base and J by 4 bases, with 5 bases between. Germline V lookup: CDR1 LGHNA, CDR2 YSLEER. Here the CDR3 reads CASSQAGYNEQFF. CDR3 coding DNA: TGCGCCAGCAGCCAAGCGGGGTACAATGAGCAGTTCTTC.